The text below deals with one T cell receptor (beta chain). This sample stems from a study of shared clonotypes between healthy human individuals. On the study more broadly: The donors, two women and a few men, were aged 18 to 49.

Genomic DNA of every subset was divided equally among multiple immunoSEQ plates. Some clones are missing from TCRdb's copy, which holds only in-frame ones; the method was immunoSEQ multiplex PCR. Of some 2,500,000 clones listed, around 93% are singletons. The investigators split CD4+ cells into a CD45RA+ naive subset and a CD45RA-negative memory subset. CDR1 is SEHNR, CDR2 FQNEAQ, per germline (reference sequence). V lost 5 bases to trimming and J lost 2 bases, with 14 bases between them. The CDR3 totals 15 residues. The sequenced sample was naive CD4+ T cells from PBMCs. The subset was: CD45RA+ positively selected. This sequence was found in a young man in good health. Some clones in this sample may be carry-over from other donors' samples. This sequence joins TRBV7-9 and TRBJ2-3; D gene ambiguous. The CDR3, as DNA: TGTGCCAGCAGCCCGCGAGGAGCGTCCACAGATACGCAGTATTTT. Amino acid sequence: CASSPRGASTDTQYF.